This T cell receptor (beta chain) was captured by sequencing in a study of neurological immune-mediated disorders. The study's findings and limits: One related-CDR3 cluster, identified by phylogenetic grouping, held the repertoires of 18 of 34 multiple sclerosis patients and was a possible signature. TCR clonal expansion peaked in HTLV-1-associated myelopathy patients and was lowest in multiple sclerosis patients.

This clonotype was detected many times. Its antigen remains unknown. 5'RACE with 10-nucleotide random UMIs produced the cDNA. MiXCR, run by TCRdb on the 5' RACE reads, gives a single entry per CDR3 protein. The sample has under 45,000 distinct CDR3 sequences, 3% to 4% seen once. Stored at -80 C, 2 million PBMCs were the source of the unsorted libraries. Trimming stripped 5 bases from V and 8 bases from J, with 12 bases between. Per the germline V gene, CDR1 is SGHVS and CDR2 is FQNEAQ. CDR3 length: 13 residues. This TCR was recovered from a man aged 25 to 40 with multiple sclerosis. This chain joins TRBV7-8 and TRBJ1-4; no clear D gene. The source material was PBMCs. Written as DNA, the CDR3 is TGTGCCAGCAGCCCTTCCGGCAGGGAAAAACTGTTTTTT. Translated, it gives CASSPSGREKLFF.